This TCR beta chain emerged from a study of T-cell reconstitution after alpha-beta-depleted transplantation in children. Study-wide results and limits: Where alpha-beta T cells came from about two months after transplant was reportedly several hundred expanded graft clones. The authors attributed T-cell counts and diversity one year after transplant mostly to newly produced T cells. Surviving recipient T cells and thymic progenitors accounted for the high day-60 TCRbeta diversity observed in some patients.

Unique molecular identifiers featured in how the TCRbeta library was prepared. MiXCR was run by TCRdb on the PCR reads, yielding one entry per CDR3 protein. The sample shows around 700,000 distinct CDR3 sequences, around 13% of them seen only once. This CDR3 spans 14 amino acids. V gave up 5 bases and J gave up 3 bases, with 13 bases separating them. About this clonotype: Its antigen remains unknown.

The chain couples TRBV12-3 or TRBV12-4 to TRBJ1-1; D gene uncertain. The TCR originated in a girl aged 2-9 years with congenital amegakaryocytic thrombocytopenia, due to receive a stem cell transplant. The source material was PBMCs, sampled before TCRalphabeta/CD19-depleted stem cell transplant. The CDR3 reads CASSPPLVDTEAFF. CDR3 DNA sequence: TGTGCCAGCAGTCCACCCCTTGTGGACACTGAAGCTTTCTTT.